The 21 T cell receptor delta chains below all came from one sample that was sequenced in a study of γδ T cells in repeated Plasmodium falciparum infection. TCRdb redid the clone calls on the multiplex PCR reads with CATT. The sample holds tens of thousands of delta-chain clones, less than 1% seen once. Vgamma9/Vdelta2+ and Vdelta2-negative gammadelta T cells were flow-sorted from PBMC for bulk sequencing. Sequenced material: gamma-delta T cells from blood. Receptor source: a pool of human donors (malaria-infected and uninfected, not separated).

On this clone: A far larger clone is one nucleotide away, so this likely arose from a read error. This sample includes further DNA sequences coding for the same CDR3. The J gene is TRDJ1, the V gene TRDV1, with D possibly matching TRDD3 (7 bases). The J gene, not given by TCRdb, was assigned here from a germline match of the nucleotide sequence. Germline-derived CDR1 and CDR2 are TSWWSYY and QGS. The CDR3 has 19 residues. V lost 3 bases to trimming and J lost 7 bases, with 30 bases between them. CDR3 nucleotides: TGTGCTCTTGGGGAGGAAGTCCTACGGGCCTGGGGGCTTGAAGTTAAACTCATCTTT. This translates into CALGEEVLRAWGLEVKLIF.

In this sample, this clone turned up a few times. This DNA's translation differs at residue 15 from TCRdb's protein, which comes from a much larger clone; a read error is likely, and the protein shown is translated from the DNA. CDR3 protein: CACDTLSSPSLGDGPTDKLIF. The CDR3 nucleotides read TGTGCCTGTGACACACTGAGTAGTCCATCTTTGGGGGATGGACCCACCGATAAACTCATCTTT. This rearrangement joins TRDV2 to TRDJ1; 8 bases align to TRDD3. TCRdb supplies no J gene; here it was assigned by aligning the nucleotide sequence to germline. The J segment lost 1 base and the V segment lost 1 base, leaving 22 bases of the junction unmatched. Germline CDR1 is GEAIGNYY and CDR2 is EKD. The CDR3 has 21 amino acids.

This sequence joins TRDV1 and TRDJ1, with a tentative D call TRDD2 (7 bases). In the absence of a J gene in TCRdb, the DNA was matched to germline to assign it here. Trimming removed 3 bases at V and 0 bases at J, with 26 bases between. The germline CDR1 and CDR2 sequences are TSWWSYY and QGS. The CDR3 has 20 residues. The CDR3 loop is CALGDPYFLNGGKYTDKLIF. CDR3 in DNA: TGTGCTCTTGGGGACCCCTACTTCCTAAATGGGGGTAAGTACACCGATAAACTCATCTTT.

For this clone: This likely came from a read error, as a far larger clone is one base away. The chain combines TRDV1 with TRDJ1; the D call may be TRDD2 or TRDD3 (5 bases each). TCRdb records no J gene; here it was assigned by comparing the DNA to germline. CDR3 length equals 19 residues. Germline lookup yields CDR1 TSWWSYY and CDR2 QGS. This CDR3 is CALGELSGTTYAFLDKLIF. As DNA, the CDR3 is TGCGCTCTTGGGGAACTCTCCGGGACAACTTACGCATTCCTCGATAAACTCATCTTT.

This clone was detected only a few times. TCRdb pairs this DNA with a much larger clone's protein that differs at residue 5, likely a read error; the protein shown was translated from the DNA. The chain links TRDV1 to TRDJ1; D uncertain. The J gene was not available in TCRdb and was assigned here by matching the DNA to germline segments. The CDR3 covers 20 residues. Trimming took 4 bases from V and 0 from J, leaving 27 bases between them. The germline V gene encodes CDR1 TSWWSYY and CDR2 QGS. The CDR3 is CALGGLVFLLQGVYTDKLIF. The CDR3, as DNA: TGTGCTCTTGGGGGGCTGGTTTTTTTGTTACAAGGGGTCTACACCGATAAACTCATCTTT.

This clone appeared a few times. This likely traces to a read error, being one base from a far larger clone. Different DNA sequences within this sample yield the same CDR3. The chain recombines TRDV1 with TRDJ1; 10 bases align to TRDD3. TCRdb leaves out the J gene; it was filled in here by matching the DNA to germline. The CDR3 contains 21 residues. Germline CDR1 and CDR2: TSWWSYY and QGS. V shed 2 bases and J 3 bases; nucleotides not matched to a gene: 21. CDR3 in DNA: TGTGCTCTTGGGGAAATTGGCCTAAATACCCTTACTGGGGGATGTTCCGATAAACTCATCTTT. It codes for CALGEIGLNTLTGGCSDKLIF.

Ten or more counts support this clone. A read error likely explains this, since a far larger clone differs by one base. The identical CDR3 is also encoded by other nucleotide sequences in the sample. The chain recombines TRDV1 with TRDJ1, with TRDD3 matching 12 bases. TCRdb lists no J gene, so it was determined here by aligning the DNA to germline. Germline CDR1 reads TSWWSYY; CDR2 reads QGS. This CDR3 is 28 amino acids long. CDR3 sequence (DNA): TGTGCTCTCGGGGAACTAGGGCCTACTACCTACTGGGGGATACCCCGTAATCTGCTAAATCCGAGGGCCGATAAACTCATCTTT. It codes for CALGELGPTTYWGIPRNLLNPRADKLIF.

The sample holds a few counts of this clone. This likely stems from a read error, as it lies one base from a far larger clone. At the DNA level, this CDR3 is encoded by other sequences in the same sample as well. The chain couples TRDV2 to TRDJ3, with D unresolved. The J gene, absent from TCRdb, was called here by matching the DNA to germline. Germline-derived CDR1 and CDR2 are GEAIGNYY and EKD. V gave up 0 bases and J gave up 0 bases, with 11 bases separating them. The CDR3 length is 18 residues. The CDR3 DNA reads as TGTGCCTGTGACACCGTCACTAAAAGCTCCTGGGACACCCGACAGATGTTTTTC. Protein: CACDTVTKSSWDTRQMFF.

This clone showed up just a few times. TCRdb pairs this DNA with a much larger clone's protein that differs at residue 21, likely a read error; the protein shown was translated from the DNA. CDR3 DNA: TGTGCTCTTGGGGAAAGGCCCTACCTTCCAACTGGGGGATACTTCTCCTGGGACACCCGAAAGATGTTTTTC. Its translation is CALGERPYLPTGGYFSWDTRKMFF. This sequence joins TRDV1 and TRDJ3, with 12 bases lining up with TRDD3. In germline, CDR1 is TSWWSYY, CDR2 QGS. The CDR3 has 24 amino acids.

This clone occurred a few times. A far more abundant clone sits one base away, making this likely a read error. Other DNA sequences of this sample code for an identical CDR3. The chain links TRDV1 to TRDJ1, with 12 bases matching TRDD3. No J segment appears in TCRdb, so it was assigned here by matching the sequence to germline. CDR3 length equals 23 residues. Per the germline V gene, CDR1 is TSWWSYY and CDR2 is QGS. The CDR3 bases are TGTGCTCTTGGGGAACTTTGGCCCGACTGGGGGATACAGGTCCGCACTTACACCGACAAACTCATCTTT. It translates to CALGELWPDWGIQVRTYTDKLIF.

This clone was detected only a few times. The TCRdb protein comes from a much larger clone and disagrees with this DNA's translation at residue 17, likely due to a read error; the protein given here is derived from the DNA. Called V gene: TRDV2; the J gene was not called; no check of the table's D call, TRDD3, against the DNA was made. This CDR3 contains 19 residues. The germline gives CDR1 GEAIGNYY, CDR2 EKD. The CDR3 DNA follows: TGTGCCTGTGACACCCTGGGGGGGGACCCACCAGCTTTGACAGCACAACCCTTCTTT. Translating gives CACDTLGGDPPALTAQPFF.

This clone was seen only a few times. TCRdb's listed protein matches a much larger clone and diverges from this DNA's translation at residue 9, likely through a read error; the protein shown comes from the DNA. The V and J genes are TRDV2 and TRDJ1; 8 bases are a match to TRDD3. The J gene was missing in TCRdb and was found by matching the end of the DNA to germline. This CDR3 has 16 amino acids. Germline values: CDR1 GEAIGNYY, CDR2 EKD. V dropped 3 bases and J dropped 1; count of bases not matched to a gene: 9. CDR3 DNA: TGTGCCTGTGACGCGATGGGGGATGGCTCCACCGATAAACTCATCTTT. It yields the protein CACDAMGDGSTDKLIF.

This clone was seen more than once but under ten times. This sequence is one base from a far larger clone and is likely a read error. The sample carries other DNA sequences with the same CDR3. The chain links TRDV1 to TRDJ1, with D tentatively TRDD3 (6 bases). The J gene, missing from TCRdb, was assigned here through DNA to germline matching. The germline V gene has CDR1 TSWWSYY and CDR2 QGS. This CDR3 contains 17 residues. V dropped 0 bases and J dropped 3 bases, with 17 bases sitting between them. Written as DNA, the CDR3 is TGTGCTCTTGGGGAACTCCCGTCCTGGGGAAGCCCCGATAAACTCATCTTT. It yields the protein CALGELPSWGSPDKLIF.

As regards this clone: The amino acid sequence in TCRdb belongs to a much larger clone and departs from this DNA's translation at residue 4, likely a sequencing read error; the sequence shown is translated from the DNA. This chain links TRDV2 with TRDJ1; D uncertain. The J gene, absent from TCRdb, was called here by matching the DNA to germline. This CDR3 contains 16 residues. Germline assignment: CDR1 GEAIGNYY and CDR2 EKD. CDR3 DNA: TGTGCCTGTAACACCGTGGAGGTCCAGTACACCGATAAACTCATCTTT. It translates to CACNTVEVQYTDKLIF.

In this sample, this clone turned up a few times. The likely explanation is a read error, given a far larger clone one base away. Other DNA variants within this sample encode the same CDR3. CDR3 region: CALGDPGRAMGDKLIF. CDR3 nucleotides: TGCGCTCTTGGGGATCCCGGGCGCGCGATGGGGGATAAACTCATCTTT. This sequence joins TRDV1 and TRDJ1; weak D call: TRDD3 (6 bases). No J segment appears in TCRdb, so it was assigned here by matching the sequence to germline. In germline, CDR1 is TSWWSYY, CDR2 QGS. The CDR3 is 16 amino acids.

A few counts support this clone. A read error is the likely source, as a far larger clone sits one nucleotide away. The same CDR3 can be traced to other DNA sequences in this sample. This rearrangement joins TRDV1 to TRDJ1, with D tentatively TRDD2 (5 bases). V was trimmed by 2 bases and J by 0 bases, leaving 13 bases between them. The CDR3 totals 16 residues. CDR1 TSWWSYY and CDR2 QGS come from the germline V gene. CDR3 nucleotides: TGTGCTCTTGGGGAAGAGCCCCCTACGTACACCGATAAACTCATCTTT. Encoded protein: CALGEEPPTYTDKLIF.

This clone was seen more than once but under ten times. The protein in TCRdb stems from a much larger clone and differs at residue 9 from this DNA's translation, likely a read error; here the protein is translated from the DNA. J is TRDJ1 and V is TRDV2, with D possibly TRDD3 on 6 matching bases. With 0 bases removed from V and 0 bases from J, the gap between germline ends came to 19 bases. CDR1 and CDR2 from the germline V gene are GEAIGNYY and EKD. This CDR3 region has 18 residues. The CDR3 protein is CACDTGGGAGDNTDKLIF. In nucleotides, the CDR3 is TGTGCCTGTGACACCGGAGGAGGAGCGGGGGACAACACCGATAAACTCATCTTT.

This clone has only a few counts. A read error is likely here: a far larger clone is one base away. Other DNA sequences in the sample encode the same CDR3. V and J are TRDV1 and TRDJ1, with a weak D call TRDD2 (6 bases). The J gene was not available in TCRdb and was assigned here by matching the DNA to germline segments. The V gene lost 8 bases and the J gene lost 0 bases, with 28 bases spanning the gap. CDR3 size: 19 residues. The V gene's germline CDR1 is TSWWSYY and CDR2 QGS. The CDR3 DNA reads as TGTGCTCTTTCCTACCGGGATGGTAGAGGGTTGCAGTACACCGATAAACTCATCTTT. Residues: CALSYRDGRGLQYTDKLIF.

This clone was picked up a small number of times. The protein recorded in TCRdb matches a much larger clone and deviates from this DNA's translation at residue 10, suggesting a read error; the protein here is obtained by translating the DNA. This chain joins TRDV2 and TRDJ1; 8 bases fit TRDD3. As TCRdb names no J gene, one was assigned here on the basis of a DNA match to germline. This CDR3 region has 16 residues. V trimming: 0 bases; J trimming: 1 base; junction bases outside the gene matches: 6. Germline CDR1 and CDR2: GEAIGNYY and EKD. The CDR3, as DNA: TGTGCCTGTGACACCGGTACTGGGGGCTGCACCGATAAACTCATCTTT. It is translated as CACDTGTGGCTDKLIF.

About this clone: This probably arose from a read error, given a far larger clone one base away. The same CDR3 arises from other DNA sequences in this sample as well. The genes are TRDV1 and TRDJ1, with 11 nucleotides matching TRDD3. In the absence of a J gene in TCRdb, the DNA was matched to germline to assign it here. The CDR3 has 19 residues. The V gene's germline CDR1 is TSWWSYY and CDR2 QGS. Here the CDR3 reads CALGDLSSSGGYYTDKLIF. CDR3 in DNA: TGTGCTCTCGGGGACCTGTCATCCTCTGGGGGATACTACACCGATAAACTCATCTTT.

This clone was seen more than once but under ten times. The protein in TCRdb stems from a much larger clone and differs at residue 5 from this DNA's translation, likely a read error; here the protein is translated from the DNA. CDR3 DNA sequence: TGTGCCTGTGACGCCGTCGGAACTGGGGGAACGTACACCGATAAACTCATCTTT. It specifies CACDAVGTGGTYTDKLIF. The chain is built from TRDV2 and TRDJ1; 9 bases are shared with TRDD3. Assignment of the J gene here rests on matching the DNA to germline, because TCRdb gives none. The CDR3 has 18 amino acids. V lost 3 bases to trimming and J lost 0 bases; unmatched junction nucleotides: 13. Germline lookup yields CDR1 GEAIGNYY and CDR2 EKD.